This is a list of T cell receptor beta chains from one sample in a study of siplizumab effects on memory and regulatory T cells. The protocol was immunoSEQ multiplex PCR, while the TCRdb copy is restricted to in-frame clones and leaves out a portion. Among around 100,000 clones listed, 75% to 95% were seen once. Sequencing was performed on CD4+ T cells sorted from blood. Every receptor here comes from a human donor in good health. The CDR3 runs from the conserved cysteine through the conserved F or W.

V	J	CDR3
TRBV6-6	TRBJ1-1	CAIQSFVGSEAFF
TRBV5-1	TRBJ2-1	CASSRGTSGLLYNEQFF
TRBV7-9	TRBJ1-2	CAGTGDSNYGYTF
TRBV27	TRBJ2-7	CASSSQGRTYEQYF
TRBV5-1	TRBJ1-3	CASKTGTSGNTIYF
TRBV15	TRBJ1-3	CATSRDLTVNSGNTIYF
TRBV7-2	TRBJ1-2	CASSYGGGYGYTF
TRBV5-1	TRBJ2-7	CASSGPQAGTGVDEQYF
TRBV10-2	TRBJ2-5	CASSGIAGEQDRTQYF
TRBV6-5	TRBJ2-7	CASSYFPGNSYEQYF
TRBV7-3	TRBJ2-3	CASSLGTAWGTDTQYF
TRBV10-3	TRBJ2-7	CAISESDRTTYEQYF
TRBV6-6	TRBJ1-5	CASRAGSSNQPQHF
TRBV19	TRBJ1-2	CASNTGNGGYTF
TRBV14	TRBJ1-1	CASSQAWGQGTEAFF
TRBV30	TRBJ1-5	CAWSGHISNQPQHF
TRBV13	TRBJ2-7	CASSLGRDPVAYEQYF
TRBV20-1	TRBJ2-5	CSAGGVETQYF
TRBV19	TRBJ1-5	CASTDQPQHF
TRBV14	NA	CASSLQLYEQYF
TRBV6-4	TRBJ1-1	CASRVDSRGNTEAFF
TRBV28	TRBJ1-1	CASRLMNTEAFF
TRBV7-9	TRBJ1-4	CASSLDLSSNEKLFF
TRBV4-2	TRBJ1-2	CASSQETGNYGYTF
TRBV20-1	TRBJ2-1	CSADMYNEQFF
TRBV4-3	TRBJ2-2	CASSRGQGYTGELFF
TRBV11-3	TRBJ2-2	CASSLQGPGELFF
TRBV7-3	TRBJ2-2	CASSLTGPATGELFF
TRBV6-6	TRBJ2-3	CASSYQGARADTQYF
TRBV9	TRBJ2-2	CASSAPRLAGGNTGELFF
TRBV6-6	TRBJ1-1	CASSYSTDTEAFF
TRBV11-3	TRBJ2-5	CASSLGVQETQYF
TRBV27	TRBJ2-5	CARKSEKRGKGETQYF
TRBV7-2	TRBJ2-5	CASSSPSGTQYF
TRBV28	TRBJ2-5	CASRTNRETQYF
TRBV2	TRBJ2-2	CASSEALKGGELFF
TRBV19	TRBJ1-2	CASSLTGGATAYGYTF
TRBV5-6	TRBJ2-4	CASSVPSGGRSGDIQYF
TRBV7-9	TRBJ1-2	CASSLAGFNYGYTF
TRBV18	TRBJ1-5	CASSPLSIRGLSNQPQHF
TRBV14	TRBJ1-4	CASSQDLGNNEKLFF
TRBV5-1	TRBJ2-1	CASSIEGGAYNEQFF
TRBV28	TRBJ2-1	CASKLGQGYNEQFF
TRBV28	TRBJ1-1	CASRDRLNTEAFF
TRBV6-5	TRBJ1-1	CASSSPDTRRTEAFF
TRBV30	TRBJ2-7	CASRDGAYEQYF
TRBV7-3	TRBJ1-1	CASSLSPGMNTEAFF
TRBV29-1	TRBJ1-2	CSVDALNYGYTF
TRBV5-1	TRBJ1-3	CASSLGSDRAGNTIYF
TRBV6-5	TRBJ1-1	CASSEAGTGEAFF
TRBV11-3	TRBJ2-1	CASSLDGDEQFF
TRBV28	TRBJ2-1	CASSLSGGGYSYNEQFF
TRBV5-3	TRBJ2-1	CARSPAGRFF
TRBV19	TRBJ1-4	CASTKTERREKLFF
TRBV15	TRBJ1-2	CATSRDNYDGYTF
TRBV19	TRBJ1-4	CASSPPGGVTNEKLFF
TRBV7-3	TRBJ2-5	CASSLKGAGPEETQYF
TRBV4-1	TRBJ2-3	CASSQGTNILSTDTQYF
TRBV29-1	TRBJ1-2	CSVGEDYGYTF
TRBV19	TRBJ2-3	CASSIDPSTTDTQYF